A single sample is the source of the 7 T cell receptor beta chains below, sequenced in a study of OX40 agonist ivuxolimab in advanced cancers. Clones were read by immunoSEQ multiplex PCR, and TCRdb kept only the in-frame ones, dropping some. The data hold 20,000 to 30,000 clones, with approximately 77% observed a single time. The starting material was CD4+ or CD8+ T cells sorted from blood, obtained in a trial of the OX40 agonist ivuxolimab. Receptors were obtained from an adult with an advanced solid tumor such as melanoma, head and neck, liver or kidney cancer.

The chain links TRBV27 to TRBJ1-1, with 7 nucleotides matching TRBD1. Germline V gene sequence: CDR1 MNHEY, CDR2 SMNVEV (reference sequence). The V gene end was trimmed by 1 base and the J gene end by 3 bases; junction bases not matched to a gene: 8. The CDR3 is made up of 16 amino acids. The CDR3 is CASSLYLTGVDTEAFF. CDR3 sequence (DNA): TGTGCCAGCAGTTTATACCTAACAGGGGTGGACACTGAAGCTTTCTTT.

This rearrangement joins TRBV4-3 to TRBJ1-6; D is perhaps TRBD1 (5 bases). This CDR3 is built from 15 residues. Germline assignment: CDR1 LGHNA and CDR2 YSLEER. V lost 0 bases to trimming and J lost 5 bases, with 8 bases between them. The CDR3 is CASSQEGPNNSPLHF. Written as DNA, the CDR3 is TGCGCCAGCAGCCAAGAGGGGCCGAATAATTCACCCCTCCACTTT.

The chain uses TRBV7-2 and TRBJ2-1; D is uncertain. Trimming removed 4 bases at V and 10 bases at J, with 14 bases between. CDR1 is SGHTA and CDR2 is FQGNSA in the germline V gene. This CDR3 is built from 13 residues. The CDR3, as DNA: TGTGCCAGCAGCTCTCGAAGGGCTATGGAGCAGTTCTTC. Translation gives CASSSRRAMEQFF.

The gene calls are TRBV6-1 and TRBJ1-1; the match to TRBD1 covers 8 bases. The CDR3 runs 14 residues. The germline CDR1 and CDR2 sequences are MNHNS and SASEGT. With 5 bases clipped from V and 7 bases from J, the junction kept 9 bases outside the gene matches. The CDR3 is CASSPGQAPNEAFF. Written as DNA, the CDR3 is TGTGCCAGCAGTCCGGGACAGGCCCCAAATGAAGCTTTCTTT.

This clone was seen once. This chain joins TRBV30 and TRBJ1-4, with unresolved D. Germline CDR1 is GTSNPN and CDR2 is SVGIG (reference sequence). The V gene lost 5 bases and the J gene lost 8 bases, with 12 bases spanning the gap. This CDR3 comprises 12 residues. This CDR3 reads CAWSGRREKLFF. DNA of the CDR3: TGTGCCTGGTCCGGGCGGCGGGAAAAACTGTTTTTT.

The CDR3 nucleotides are TGTGCCAGCAGCTTAGCTGCGGGGAACACTGAAGCTTTCTTT. It encodes CASSLAAGNTEAFF. This chain joins TRBV7-2 and TRBJ1-1; the D is unclear. Trimming removed 0 bases at V and 1 base at J, with 6 bases between. Germline V CDR1 and CDR2: SGHTA, FQGNSA. CDR3 length: 14 amino acids.

The genes are TRBV7-9 and TRBJ1-1; D ambiguous. CDR1 is SEHNR, CDR2 FQNEAQ, per germline (reference sequence). This CDR3 has 13 residues. V was pared by 2 bases and J by 8 bases, with 12 bases between. For the CDR3, the DNA is TGTGCCAGCAGCTTACCCCCGCAAGAGGAAGCTTTCTTT. This encodes CASSLPPQEEAFF. Full variable domain (missing parts from reference TRBV7-9 and TRBJ1-1): DTGVSQNPRHKITKRGQNVTFRCDPISEHNRLYWYRQTLGQGPEFLTYFQNEAQLEKSRLLSDRFSAERPKGSFSTLEIQRTEQGDSAMYLCASSLPPQEEAFFGQGTRLTVV.